The clone carrying this T cell receptor (beta chain) has just a few counts. TCR beta chains were sequenced at survey level with immunoSEQ. The table came from immunoSEQ multiplex PCR; TCRdb's copy has only in-frame clones and leaves some out. The sample includes about 68,000 clones, 85% to 95% of them seen just once. Germline-derived CDR1 and CDR2 are SEHNR and FQNEAQ (reference sequence). V lost 5 bases to trimming and J lost 8 bases; unmatched junction nucleotides: 11. CDR3 length equals 15 residues. The receptor was isolated from a man in his forties with rheumatoid arthritis. V gene TRBV7-9 combines with J gene TRBJ2-1, with 8 bases aligning to TRBD2. Sample: PBMCs. In nucleotides, the CDR3 is TGTGCCAGCAGCCCGACGCCCAGCGGGAGCGATGAGCAGTTCTTC. As protein: CASSPTPSGSDEQFF. Full variable domain (remainder filled in from reference TRBV7-9 and TRBJ2-1): DTGVSQNPRHKITKRGQNVTFRCDPISEHNRLYWYRQTLGQGPEFLTYFQNEAQLEKSRLLSDRFSAERPKGSFSTLEIQRTEQGDSAMYLCASSPTPSGSDEQFFGPGTRLTVL.